Below, 23 T cell receptor beta chains from the same sample are listed, as sequenced in a study of early T cells in non-severe SARS-CoV-2 infection. TCRdb redid the calling of the 5' RACE reads with MiXCR, one entry per CDR3 protein. This sample has about 71,000 distinct CDR3 sequences, with over 10% found just once. The source material was whole blood, sampled at baseline. These receptors all come from an adult who was a healthcare worker with PCR-confirmed SARS-CoV-2 infection or an uninfected control (not recorded which).

This clonotype was counted only a few times. This chain uses TRBV6-5 with TRBJ2-7; D is uncertain. Trimming left V 0 bases short and J 2 bases short, with 17 bases between. The CDR3 is 17 residues long. The germline V gene has CDR1 MNHEY and CDR2 SVGAGI. The CDR3 spells CASSYSTVGSYPYEQYF. In DNA, the CDR3 is TGTGCCAGCAGTTACTCGACCGTCGGCAGCTACCCCTACGAGCAGTACTTC.

The chain couples TRBV6-5 to TRBJ2-2; tentative D call: TRBD1 (7 bases). The CDR3 loop spans 14 amino acids. The germline V gene encodes CDR1 MNHEY and CDR2 SVGAGI. V lost 6 bases, J lost 5 bases, and 13 bases lay in between. The DNA for the CDR3 is TGTGCCAGCAGCTCAGGGGGGAAGACCGGGGAGCTGTTTTTT. Translation gives CASSSGGKTGELFF.

This clonotype was seen at least ten times. The V gene is TRBV5-4, the J gene TRBJ2-5; D gene unclear. The CDR3 is made up of 16 amino acids. Trimming removed 4 bases from V and 4 bases from J, with 20 bases in between. Looked up from germline, CDR1 is SGHNT and CDR2 is YYREEE (reference sequence). The CDR3 is CASSRPSATDGETQYF. The DNA for the CDR3 is TGTGCCAGCAGCCGACCGAGCGCGACGGACGGAGAGACCCAGTACTTC.

This clonotype was observed a few times. This chain uses TRBV9 with TRBJ2-3; 7 bases are a match to TRBD2. Losses at the gene ends were 2 bases for V and 2 bases for J; bases not matched to a gene: 8. Looked up from germline, CDR1 is SGDLS and CDR2 is YYNGEE. This CDR3 comprises 16 residues. For the CDR3, the DNA is TGTGCCAGCAGCGTGAGCGGGACCCCCTTCACAGATACGCAGTATTTT. As protein: CASSVSGTPFTDTQYF.

Many counts were recorded for this clonotype. This chain links TRBV6-5 with TRBJ2-2; 10 positions agree with TRBD2. CDR3 length: 17 residues. Germline assignment: CDR1 MNHEY and CDR2 SVGAGI. Germline trimming cut 0 bases from V and 8 bases from J; bases unmatched to any gene: 9. CDR3 DNA sequence: TGTGCCAGCAGTTACTCTGGGGTAGCGGGGGGCCCAGGGGAGCTGTTTTTT. Amino acid sequence: CASSYSGVAGGPGELFF.

In its sample, this clonotype was seen a few times. The gene calls are TRBV12-3 or TRBV12-4 and TRBJ1-3; tentatively, D is TRBD1 (6 bases). The CDR3 covers 13 residues. V dropped 6 bases and J dropped 4 bases, with 10 bases sitting between them. The CDR3 coding sequence is TGTGCCAGCAGCCAGGGACAAGGAAACACCATATATTTT. Translation: CASSQGQGNTIYF.

This clonotype was counted only a few times. The CDR3 protein is CSGGDDRRQYF. CDR3 sequence (DNA): TGCAGCGGGGGAGACGACCGGAGGCAGTACTTC. This chain uses TRBV29-1 with TRBJ2-7; possible D gene TRBD2, 5 bases. The CDR3 runs 11 residues. Germline CDR1 is SQVTM and CDR2 is ANQGSEA. Deletions cut 7 bases from V and 9 bases from J, with 16 bases between.

This chain joins TRBV27 and TRBJ2-3; either TRBD1 or TRBD2 may supply D (6 bases each). CDR3 length: 13 amino acids. The ends were cut back, 5 bases at V and 7 bases at J, with 13 bases in the middle. Looked up from germline, CDR1 is MNHEY and CDR2 is SMNVEV (reference sequence). The CDR3 coding sequence is TGTGCCAGCAGTAGCACAGGGAGGAATACGCAGTATTTT. Its translation is CASSSTGRNTQYF.

This clonotype was seen only a few times. This chain links TRBV11-2 with TRBJ1-1; the D is unclear. The CDR3 has 13 residues. Germline V gene sequence: CDR1 SGHAT, CDR2 FQNNGV. The V end was cut by 1 base, the J end by 4 bases, with 7 bases between. CDR3 amino acids: CASSLGASTEAFF. The DNA of the CDR3 is TGTGCCAGCAGCTTAGGGGCGAGCACTGAAGCTTTCTTT.

Many counts were recorded for this clonotype. The V and J genes are TRBV3-1 and TRBJ2-7; D is possibly TRBD2 (5 bases). Trimming cost V 3 bases and J 5 bases, with 14 bases left between them. Germline assignment: CDR1 LGHDT and CDR2 YNNKEL (reference sequence). The CDR3 extends over 14 amino acids. The CDR3 protein is CASSHGVSGNEQYF. In nucleotides, the CDR3 is TGTGCCAGCAGCCATGGGGTTTCGGGAAACGAGCAGTACTTC.

The chain couples TRBV9 to TRBJ2-2; no clear D gene. Germline V gene data show CDR1 as SGDLS and CDR2 as YYNGEE. The ends were cut back, 3 bases at V and 4 bases at J, with 13 bases in the middle. This CDR3 contains 15 residues. In DNA, the CDR3 is TGTGCCAGCAGCGCCTATGACACTTTCACCGGGGAGCTGTTTTTT. This encodes CASSAYDTFTGELFF.

In this sample, this clonotype turned up many times. The chain is built from TRBV20-1 and TRBJ2-1; D tentatively fits TRBD1 or TRBD2 (5 bases each). Germline V gives CDR1 DFQATT, CDR2 SNEGSKA (reference sequence). The CDR3 has 15 residues. Trimming left V 5 bases short and J 6 bases short, with 20 bases between. CDR3 nucleotides: TGCAGTGCTCCAAACCCACAGGAACGGGGCAATGAGCAGTTCTTC. Translation: CSAPNPQERGNEQFF.

This clonotype came up a few times. CDR3 loop: CASSLVRGTAAFF. The CDR3 DNA sequence: TGTGCCAGCAGCTTGGTTAGGGGAACGGCAGCTTTCTTT. The V gene is TRBV5-5, the J gene TRBJ1-1; D perhaps matches TRBD1 (5 bases). Trimming removed 0 bases from V and 10 bases from J, with 13 bases in between. This CDR3 comprises 13 residues. Per germline, CDR1 SGHKS and CDR2 YYEKEE (reference sequence).

This clonotype was seen only a few times. The gene calls are TRBV6-1 and TRBJ2-4; D remains ambiguous. CDR3 length: 13 amino acids. In germline, CDR1 is MNHNS, CDR2 SASEGT. V gave up 7 bases and J gave up 3 bases, with 10 bases separating them. In nucleotides, the CDR3 is TGTGCCAGCATGGGTTATGGCAAAAACATTCAGTACTTC. Residues: CASMGYGKNIQYF.

This clonotype occurred a few times. The junction shows a germline mismatch at one end, possibly a read error. This chain links TRBV11-2 with TRBJ2-3; 7 nucleotides line up with TRBD2. In germline, CDR1 is SGHAT, CDR2 FQNNGV. This CDR3 contains 14 residues. CDR3 nucleotide sequence: TGTGCCAGCAGCACCATCCGGGAGGCAGATACGCAGAATTTT. Translated: CASSTIREADTQNF.

This clonotype has a count of ten or more. V and J are TRBV28 and TRBJ2-7; weak D call: TRBD2 (7 bases). The V end lost 6 bases, the J end lost 1 base, and 13 bases lay between the germline ends. The CDR3 spans 14 residues. Germline CDR1 reads MDHEN; CDR2 reads SYDVKM. DNA for the CDR3: TGTGCCAGCAGGCTGGGGGGGCGATCCTACGAGCAGTACTTC. It specifies CASRLGGRSYEQYF.

The genes are TRBV10-2 and TRBJ2-7, with 13 positions matching TRBD2. Germline V lookup: CDR1 WSHSY, CDR2 SAAADI. V lost 6 bases and J lost 4; bases outside the gene matches: 3. CDR3 length equals 14 residues. The CDR3 DNA reads as TGCGCCAGCAGCGTACTAGCGGGAGGGTACGAGCAGTACTTC. Translation gives CASSVLAGGYEQYF.

This clonotype occurred many times. The chain recombines TRBV7-9 with TRBJ2-1; D is uncertain. The CDR3 consists of 13 residues. V lost 8 bases, J lost 8 bases, and 16 bases lay in between. Germline V gene lookup returns CDR1 SEHNR and CDR2 FQNEAQ (reference sequence). This CDR3 reads CASGRVFRYEQFF. CDR3 DNA sequence: TGTGCCAGCGGCCGGGTTTTTCGGTATGAGCAGTTCTTC.

This clonotype was counted a few times. The V and J genes are TRBV5-4 and TRBJ1-1, with D possibly being TRBD1 (5 bases). Germline V gene data show CDR1 as SGHNT and CDR2 as YYREEE (reference sequence). V lost 6 bases to trimming and J lost 4 bases, with 19 bases between them. This CDR3 spans 15 amino acids. The CDR3 coding sequence is TGTGCCAGCACCCCAGGGCAGGTGATTGGCACTGAAGCTTTCTTT. This gives the protein CASTPGQVIGTEAFF.

This chain links TRBV3-1 with TRBJ1-2; possibly TRBD1 for D (5 bases). V was cut by 0 bases and J by 7 bases, with 12 bases left in between. This CDR3 is 14 amino acids long. Germline CDR1 is LGHDT and CDR2 is YNNKEL (reference sequence). This CDR3 reads CASSQDLQAAGYTF. DNA for the CDR3: TGTGCCAGCAGCCAAGACCTACAGGCGGCTGGCTACACCTTC.

This clonotype has more than one count but fewer than ten. The J gene is TRBJ2-1, the V gene TRBV19, with TRBD2 matching 7 bases. The CDR3 loop spans 15 amino acids. V gave up 3 bases and J gave up 5 bases; unmatched junction bases: 7. The germline V gene has CDR1 LNHDA and CDR2 SQIVND (reference sequence). The CDR3 protein is CASSIYGGGDNEQFF. The CDR3 DNA reads TGTGCCAGTAGTATTTATGGCGGGGGAGACAATGAGCAGTTCTTC.

In its sample, this clonotype was seen a few times. This rearrangement joins TRBV6-2 or TRBV6-3 to TRBJ2-3; 8 bases match TRBD2. Germline V CDR1 and CDR2: MNHEY, SVGEGT. Unmatched junction bases numbered 10, after V lost 5 bases and J lost 0 bases. This CDR3 contains 17 residues. This chain's CDR3 is CASSKRSGGGSTDTQYF. CDR3 nucleotides: TGTGCCAGCAGTAAACGGAGCGGGGGCGGCAGCACAGATACGCAGTATTTT.

This clonotype has more than one count but fewer than ten. This rearrangement joins TRBV12-3 or TRBV12-4 to TRBJ1-2; a weak D match, TRBD1 (6 bases). Trimming cost V 5 bases and J 4 bases, with 11 bases left between them. The CDR3 spans 13 residues. In nucleotides, the CDR3 is TGTGCCAGCAGTAACAGGGAACTCTATGGCTACACCTTC. Protein product: CASSNRELYGYTF.